Given below is one TCR beta chain in context. The source of the sample is a study of blood T cell repertoires in COVID-19. Study-wide background: PBMCs, B-cell-depleted T cells, or T cells were the source of the cDNA or gDNA that made up the material.

This CDR3 is 15 amino acids long. CDR1 is SGHVS, CDR2 FNYEAQ, per germline. Trimming left V 4 bases short and J 4 bases short, with 17 bases between. The authors' processing: By means of reference gene primer amplification, nucleated cell counts were estimated. Profiling relied on immunoSEQ multiplex PCR, and the TCRdb table lists in-frame clones only, not all of them. D and trimming come from the DNA, and the V and J calls and clone size come from that table. Here the sample spans fewer than 350,000 clones, approximately 89% being singletons. Sequenced sample: peripheral blood. This chain connects TRBV7-6 to TRBJ2-7, with a tentative D call TRBD1 (6 bases). This sequence was found in an older woman with COVID-19, enrolled during active disease. The CDR3 DNA follows: TGTGCCAGCAGCTCAGAGACAGGTAGGGGATACGAGCAGTACTTC. Residues: CASSSETGRGYEQYF.